The 20 T cell receptor beta chains below come from one sample, sequenced in a study of blood T cells in healthy people across ages. A J-beta primer mix and a sample-barcoded 5' primer were used in a second PCR of about 7 to 12 cycles. Each CDR3 protein gets one entry after TCRdb re-called the 5' RACE reads with MiXCR. The table shows more than 650,000 distinct CDR3 sequences, with 53% occurring only once. The source material was blood. All receptors come from a man of 80 years or more in good health.

The chain is built from TRBV15 and TRBJ2-7; unclear D gene. The germline V and J ends were trimmed by 5 bases and 3 bases, with 14 bases remaining between them. There are 14 residues in the CDR3. Germline V gene sequence: CDR1 LNHNV, CDR2 YYDKDF (reference sequence). The CDR3 here is CATSPGPNYYEQYF. The DNA of the CDR3 is TGTGCCACCAGCCCCGGGCCTAATTACTACGAGCAGTACTTC.

The J gene is TRBJ2-3, the V gene TRBV28, with TRBD2 identical over 9 bases. The CDR3 has 15 residues. The ends lost 5 bases at V and 8 bases at J; junction bases unmatched: 11. CDR1 and CDR2 (germline): MDHEN, SYDVKM. CDR3 coding DNA: TGTGCCAGCAGTCCCACTAGCGGGCCCATCCGTACGCAGTATTTT. Protein: CASSPTSGPIRTQYF.

This sequence joins TRBV6-1 and TRBJ2-7; TRBD1 matches at 9 bases. Germline values: CDR1 MNHNS, CDR2 SASEGT. The CDR3 covers 17 residues. The ends lost 6 bases at V and 4 bases at J; junction bases unmatched: 16. The CDR3 loop reads CASSRDRGSTLSYEQYF. In DNA, the CDR3 is TGTGCCAGCAGCAGAGACAGGGGGTCAACCTTGAGTTACGAGCAGTACTTC.

This clonotype was detected only a few times. The chain uses TRBV7-9 and TRBJ1-6; D gene unclear. The CDR3 is 14 amino acids. Germline CDR1 is SEHNR and CDR2 is FQNEAQ (reference sequence). The germline V and J ends were trimmed by 1 base and 8 bases, with 9 bases remaining between them. In DNA form, the CDR3 reads TGTGCCAGCAGCTTAGGTTTTGTGGATTCACCCCTCCACTTT. Translation: CASSLGFVDSPLHF.

The chain has TRBV2 and TRBJ1-2; perhaps TRBD1 as D (6 bases). From germline, CDR1 is SNHLY and CDR2 FYNNEI. The CDR3 is made up of 13 amino acids. Between the trimmed V and J ends, which lost 7 bases and 2 bases, there was a span of 11 bases. CDR3 nucleotides: TGTGCCAGCAAGGCAGGGGTAAACTATGGCTACACCTTC. The encoded protein is CASKAGVNYGYTF.

This chain links TRBV30 with TRBJ2-5, with a possible D match to TRBD1 (6 bases). This CDR3 region has 14 residues. V was pared by 3 bases and J by 2 bases, with 13 bases between. The V gene's germline CDR1 is GTSNPN and CDR2 SVGIG (reference sequence). The CDR3 coding sequence is TGTGCCTGGAGCCGGGACATCTCTCAAGAGACCCAGTACTTC. It yields the protein CAWSRDISQETQYF.

This clonotype has a handful of counts. This chain uses TRBV20-1 with TRBJ1-1; perhaps TRBD1 as D (6 bases). Germline CDR1 and CDR2: DFQATT and SNEGSKA (reference sequence). The CDR3 consists of 18 residues. V lost 5 bases and J 5 bases, leaving 30 bases between the germline ends. CDR3 amino acids: CSALLWGQAFGMSTEAFF. The CDR3 DNA sequence: TGCAGTGCTCTGCTCTGGGGGCAGGCTTTTGGGATGAGTACTGAAGCTTTCTTT.

The chain combines TRBV29-1 with TRBJ2-5; TRBD2 matches 7 bases. The J call may be wrong; the DNA end is better matched by TRBJ2-1. Germline values: CDR1 SQVTM, CDR2 ANQGSEA. The CDR3 is 12 amino acids. The CDR3 nucleotides are TGCAGCGTTCCCCGGGGAGGGGAGACCCAGTTCTTC. This gives the protein CSVPRGGETQFF.

V is TRBV7-2 and J is TRBJ1-2; TRBD1 matches at 9 bases. There are 17 residues in the CDR3. The V gene's germline CDR1 is SGHTA and CDR2 FQGNSA. Trimming removed 5 bases from V and 4 bases from J; junction bases left unmatched: 14. CDR3 sequence (DNA): TGTGCCAGCAGCCTCAAAGATCGGGACAGGGAGCGCTATGGCTACACCTTC. Its protein product is CASSLKDRDRERYGYTF.

The rearrangement links TRBV15 to TRBJ2-5; D is ambiguous. The germline V gene has CDR1 LNHNV and CDR2 YYDKDF (reference sequence). Trimming stripped 11 bases from V and 5 bases from J, with 15 bases between. The CDR3 covers 12 residues. The CDR3 loop reads CAVRGSLETQYF. The DNA of the CDR3 is TGTGCCGTCCGCGGCAGTTTGGAGACCCAGTACTTC. The full variable domain, its missing parts supplied by reference TRBV15 and TRBJ2-5, is DAMVIQNPRYQVTQFGKPVTLSCSQTLNHNVMYWYQQKSSQAPKLLFHYYDKDFNNEADTPDNFQSRRPNTSFCFLDIRSPGLGDTAMYLCAVRGSLETQYFGPGTRLLVL.

The CDR3, as DNA: TGCAGCGTGGGGGGTAGGGCCGACAATGAGCAGTTCTTC. Protein sequence: CSVGGRADNEQFF. The V gene is TRBV29-1, the J gene TRBJ2-1, with a tentative D call TRBD2 (6 bases). This CDR3 contains 13 residues. Germline assignment: CDR1 SQVTM and CDR2 ANQGSEA. Trimming shortened V by 6 bases and J by 5 bases, and 14 bases separated the two germline ends.

The chain links TRBV5-1 to TRBJ2-1; 8 nucleotides line up with TRBD2. V dropped 4 bases and J dropped 9; count of bases not matched to a gene: 12. Germline loops: CDR1 SGHRS, CDR2 YFSETQ. This CDR3 has 15 residues. CDR3 residues: CASSPTGGRWFEQFF. CDR3 nucleotides: TGCGCCAGCAGCCCCACTGGCGGGAGGTGGTTTGAGCAGTTCTTC.

This chain connects TRBV18 to TRBJ2-5; a possible D gene is TRBD1 (5 bases). The germline CDR1 and CDR2 sequences are KGHSH and LQKENI. CDR3 length: 16 amino acids. With 4 bases removed from V and 1 base from J, the gap between germline ends came to 16 bases. This CDR3 reads CASSHPEDRRQETQYF. CDR3 DNA: TGTGCCAGCTCACACCCCGAAGACAGACGCCAAGAGACCCAGTACTTC.

The chain is built from TRBV5-1 and TRBJ2-5, with 8 bases aligning to TRBD2. The germline gives CDR1 SGHRS, CDR2 YFSETQ. The CDR3 spans 16 residues. V lost 5 bases, J lost 2 bases, and 11 bases stayed unmatched. In nucleotides, the CDR3 is TGCGCCAGCAGTCGGCGGGGGGACACATCTCAAGAGACCCAGTACTTC. It encodes CASSRRGDTSQETQYF.

In its sample, this clonotype was seen a few times. CDR3 amino acids: CSARARREDGYTF. DNA of the CDR3: TGCAGTGCTAGAGCGCGCAGGGAGGACGGCTACACCTTC. V is TRBV20-1 and J is TRBJ1-2; TRBD1 might be the D (5 bases). V lost 1 base and J 8 bases, leaving 14 bases between the germline ends. The germline CDR1 and CDR2 sequences are DFQATT and SNEGSKA (reference sequence). The CDR3 runs 13 residues.

This clonotype has more than one count but fewer than ten. The chain uses TRBV12-3 or TRBV12-4 and TRBJ2-6; unclear D gene. The V end was cut by 4 bases, the J end by 2 bases, with 6 bases between. The CDR3 runs 14 residues. Written as DNA, the CDR3 is TGTGCCAGCAGTTCTGGGCCTGGGGCCAACGTCCTGACTTTC. This encodes CASSSGPGANVLTF.

The chain is built from TRBV5-1 and TRBJ2-5; D is unresolved. CDR3 length: 15 residues. Trimming stripped 0 bases from V and 5 bases from J, with 14 bases between. The germline gives CDR1 SGHRS, CDR2 YFSETQ. The CDR3 region has the DNA TGCGCCAGCAGCTTGGATGGATCCCGCTGGGAGACCCAGTACTTC. As protein: CASSLDGSRWETQYF. Full variable domain (outside the CDR3, taken from reference TRBV5-1 and TRBJ2-5): KAGVTQTPRYLIKTRGQQVTLSCSPISGHRSVSWYQQTPGQGLQFLFEYFSETQRNKGNFPGRFSGRQFSNSRSEMNVSTLELGDSALYLCASSLDGSRWETQYFGPGTRLLVL.

This clonotype was observed a few times. V gene TRBV13 combines with J gene TRBJ2-3; 7 positions match TRBD2. With 5 bases clipped from V and 14 bases from J, the junction kept 19 bases outside the gene matches. Germline CDR1 is PRHDT and CDR2 is FYEKMQ (reference sequence). The CDR3 sequence is 15 residues long. The CDR3 region is CASSTREAGHRDAYF. For the CDR3, the DNA is TGTGCCAGCAGCACCCGGGAGGCGGGGCACAGAGACGCGTATTTT.

J is TRBJ2-3 and V is TRBV6-6; 7 bases agree with TRBD2. There are 15 residues in the CDR3. Germline loops: CDR1 MNHNY, CDR2 SVGAGI (reference sequence). With V trimmed by 4 bases and J by 4 bases, 8 bases remained unmatched. The CDR3 bases are TGTGCCAGCAGTTTAAGCGGGACGAGAGCAGATACGCAGTATTTT. Amino acid sequence: CASSLSGTRADTQYF.

V and J are TRBV3-1 and TRBJ1-6; 9 positions agree with TRBD1. V was pared by 3 bases and J by 7 bases, with 4 bases of the junction left unmatched. The CDR3 extends over 15 amino acids. The germline V gene has CDR1 LGHDT and CDR2 YNNKEL (reference sequence). CDR3 coding DNA: TGTGCCAGCAGCCAGGACAGGGGTGGCAATTCACCCCTCCACTTT. Its translation is CASSQDRGGNSPLHF.